The 7 T cell receptor beta chains below come from one sample, sequenced in a study of cytomegalovirus exposure and HLA in healthy donors. Generated by immunoSEQ multiplex PCR, the TCRdb table keeps only in-frame clones and is missing some. This sample has around 190,000 clones, with roughly 83% found just once. The sequenced sample was PBMCs. All receptors derive from a young woman in good health and CMV-seronegative.

This chain joins TRBV10-2 and TRBJ2-7, with D possibly matching TRBD2 (7 bases). Looked up from germline, CDR1 is WSHSY and CDR2 is SAAADI. The CDR3 totals 15 residues. Trimming removed 7 bases at V and 5 bases at J, with 21 bases between. This CDR3 reads CASTETPRGGDEQYF. The CDR3 DNA follows: TGCGCCAGCACCGAGACCCCCCGAGGGGGGGACGAGCAGTACTTC.

The chain carries TRBV5-1 and TRBJ2-1; TRBD2 matches at 14 bases. The CDR3 contains 17 residues. Per the germline V gene, CDR1 is SGHRS and CDR2 is YFSETQ. Germline trimming cut 0 bases from V and 7 bases from J; bases unmatched to any gene: 6. DNA for the CDR3: TGCGCCAGCAGCTTGGATGCGACTAGCGGGAGGGGAAATGAGCAGTTCTTC. This sequence encodes CASSLDATSGRGNEQFF.

The chain carries TRBV11-3 and TRBJ2-7; D possibly corresponds to TRBD2 (6 bases). Trimming removed 4 bases at V and 3 bases at J, with 13 bases between. This CDR3 is built from 14 residues. Germline V gene data show CDR1 as SGHNT and CDR2 as YENEEA. The CDR3 region is CASSSSSGNYEQYF. In DNA form, the CDR3 reads TGTGCCAGCAGCTCGAGTAGCGGAAACTACGAGCAGTACTTC. The full variable domain, its missing parts supplied by reference TRBV11-3 and TRBJ2-7, is EAGVVQSPRYKIIEKKQPVAFWCNPISGHNTLYWYLQNLGQGPELLIRYENEEAVDDSQLPKDRFSAERLKGVDSTLKIQPAELGDSAVYLCASSSSSGNYEQYFGPGTRLTVT.

The genes are TRBV9 and TRBJ2-7; possible D gene TRBD1, 5 bases. The V gene's germline CDR1 is SGDLS and CDR2 YYNGEE. Trimming stripped 4 bases from V and 3 bases from J, with 17 bases between. The CDR3 totals 15 residues. CDR3 amino acids: CASSPLGQGSYEQYF. The CDR3 coding sequence is TGTGCCAGCAGCCCCCTCGGGCAGGGAAGCTACGAGCAGTACTTC.

The table lists this clone with a few counts. This chain uses TRBV7-8 with TRBJ2-7; 9 nucleotides agree with TRBD1. Germline V gives CDR1 SGHVS, CDR2 FQNEAQ. The CDR3 is 11 amino acids. V was clipped by 5 bases and J by 11 bases; unmatched bases: 4. CDR3: CASSTRDREYF. In DNA form, the CDR3 reads TGTGCCAGCAGCACTAGGGACAGGGAGTACTTC. Using reference TRBV7-8 and TRBJ2-7 for the parts outside the CDR3, the full variable domain is GAGVSQSPRYKVAKRGQDVALRCDPISGHVSLFWYQQALGQGPEFLTYFQNEAQLDKSGLPSDRFFAERPEGSVSTLKIQRTQQEDSAVYLCASSTRDREYFGPGTRLTVT.

V gene TRBV4-1 combines with J gene TRBJ2-4, with 10 positions matching TRBD2. This CDR3 is 18 amino acids long. From germline, CDR1 is MGHRA and CDR2 YSYEKL. J lost 0 bases, V lost 1 base, and 6 bases had no gene match. DNA of the CDR3: TGCGCCAGCAGCCAAGGTCTTAGCGGGGGGCTAGCCAAAAACATTCAGTACTTC. Its protein product is CASSQGLSGGLAKNIQYF.

The V call is TRBV15, the J call TRBJ2-7, with a tentative D call TRBD2 (5 bases). Trimming pared 5 bases from V and 5 bases from J, leaving 19 bases between. Germline CDR1 reads LNHNV; CDR2 reads YYDKDF (reference sequence). The CDR3 is 15 amino acids. CDR3 region: CATSDKVGRSDEQYF. The CDR3 nucleotides are TGTGCCACCAGCGATAAAGTAGGGAGATCGGACGAGCAGTACTTC.